One and the same sample provided the 5 T cell receptor beta chains below, sequenced in a study of control samples from healthy donors and cancer patients. TCRdb keeps only in-frame clones here, not all; method: immunoSEQ multiplex PCR. The repertoire holds about 97,000 clones, with approximately 90% as singletons. Source material: blood. Receptor source: a young man in good health.

The V call is TRBV11-1, the J call TRBJ2-7, with 7 bases that match TRBD1. This CDR3 has 13 amino acids. Germline CDR1 and CDR2: SGHAT and FQDESV (reference sequence). V lost 5 bases to trimming and J lost 2 bases; unmatched junction nucleotides: 3. The CDR3 coding sequence is TGTGCCAGCAGCCAAGGACAGGCCTACGAGCAGTACTTC. The encoded protein is CASSQGQAYEQYF.

This chain connects TRBV28 to TRBJ1-2; 7 bases align to TRBD1. The junction had 16 bases not matched to a gene; V was cut back by 5 bases and J by 7 bases. CDR3 length: 16 amino acids. Germline lookup yields CDR1 MDHEN and CDR2 SYDVKM. In DNA form, the CDR3 reads TGTGCCAGCAGTAATTTCGGAACAGGGGAAACTAGTGGCTACACCTTC. Translating it yields CASSNFGTGETSGYTF.

DNA for the CDR3: TGTGCCAGCAGCCAAGTTCGAGGAAACCAAGAGACCCAGTACTTC. This sequence encodes CASSQVRGNQETQYF. This rearrangement joins TRBV14 to TRBJ2-5, with D hard to call. The CDR3 runs 15 residues. V shed 1 base and J shed 0 bases, with 9 bases lying between them. CDR1 and CDR2 from the germline V gene are SGHDN and FVKESK.

This sequence joins TRBV28 and TRBJ1-4; D gene uncertain. This CDR3 has 14 residues. Per the germline V gene, CDR1 is MDHEN and CDR2 is SYDVKM. Trimming removed 1 base at V and 0 bases at J, with 3 bases between. DNA of the CDR3: TGTGCCAGCAGTTTATTCTCAACTAATGAAAAACTGTTTTTT. This translates into CASSLFSTNEKLFF.

The chain has TRBV4-1 and TRBJ1-6; no definite D call. Looked up from germline, CDR1 is MGHRA and CDR2 is YSYEKL. The CDR3 totals 13 residues. V was clipped by 0 bases and J by 7 bases, with 4 bases between them. The CDR3 sequence is CASSQDLNSPLHF. The CDR3 DNA follows: TGCGCCAGCAGCCAAGATCTCAATTCACCCCTCCACTTT.